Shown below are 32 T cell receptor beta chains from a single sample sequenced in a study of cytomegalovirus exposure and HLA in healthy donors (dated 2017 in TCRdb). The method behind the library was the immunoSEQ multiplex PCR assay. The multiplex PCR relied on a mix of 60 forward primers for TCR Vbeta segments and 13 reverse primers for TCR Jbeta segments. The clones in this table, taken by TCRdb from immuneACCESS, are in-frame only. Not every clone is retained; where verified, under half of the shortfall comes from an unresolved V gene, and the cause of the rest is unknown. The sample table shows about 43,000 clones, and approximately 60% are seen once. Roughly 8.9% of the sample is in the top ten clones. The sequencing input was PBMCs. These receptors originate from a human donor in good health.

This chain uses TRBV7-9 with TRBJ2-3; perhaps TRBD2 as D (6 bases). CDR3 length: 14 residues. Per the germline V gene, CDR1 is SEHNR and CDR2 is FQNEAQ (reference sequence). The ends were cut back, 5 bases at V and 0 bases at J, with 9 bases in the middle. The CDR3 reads CASSRGLSTDTQYF. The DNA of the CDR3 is TGTGCCAGCAGCAGGGGACTGAGCACAGATACGCAGTATTTT.

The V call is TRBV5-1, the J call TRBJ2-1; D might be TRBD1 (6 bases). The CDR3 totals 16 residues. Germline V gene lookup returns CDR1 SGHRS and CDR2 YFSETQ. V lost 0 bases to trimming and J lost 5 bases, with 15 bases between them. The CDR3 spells CASSLVSGAGHNEQFF. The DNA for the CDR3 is TGCGCCAGCAGCTTGGTGTCAGGGGCAGGGCACAATGAGCAGTTCTTC.

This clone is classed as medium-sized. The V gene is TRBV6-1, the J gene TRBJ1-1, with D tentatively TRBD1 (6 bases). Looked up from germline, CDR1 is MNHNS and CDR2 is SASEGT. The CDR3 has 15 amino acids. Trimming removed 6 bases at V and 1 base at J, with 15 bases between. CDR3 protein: CASRGGGRRNTEAFF. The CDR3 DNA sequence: TGTGCCAGCAGGGGAGGGGGGCGGAGGAACACTGAAGCTTTCTTT.

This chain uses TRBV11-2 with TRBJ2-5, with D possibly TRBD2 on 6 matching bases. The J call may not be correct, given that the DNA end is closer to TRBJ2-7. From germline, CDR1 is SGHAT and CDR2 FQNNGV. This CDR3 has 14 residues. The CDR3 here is CASSLVRGTYEQYF. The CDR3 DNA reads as TGTGCCAGCAGCTTAGTGCGGGGAACCTACGAGCAGTACTTC.

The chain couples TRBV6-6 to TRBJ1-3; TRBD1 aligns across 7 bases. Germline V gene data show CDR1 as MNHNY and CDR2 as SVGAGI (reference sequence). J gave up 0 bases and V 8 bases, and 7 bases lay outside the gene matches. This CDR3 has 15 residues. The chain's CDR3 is CASFTTGSSGNTIYF. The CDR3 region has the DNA TGTGCCAGCTTTACGACAGGGTCCTCTGGAAACACCATATATTTT.

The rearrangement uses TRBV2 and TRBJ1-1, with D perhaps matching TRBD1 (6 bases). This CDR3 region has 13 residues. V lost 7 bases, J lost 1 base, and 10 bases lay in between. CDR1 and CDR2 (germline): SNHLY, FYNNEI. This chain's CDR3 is CASNGQPNTEAFF. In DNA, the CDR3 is TGTGCCAGCAACGGACAGCCGAACACTGAAGCTTTCTTT.

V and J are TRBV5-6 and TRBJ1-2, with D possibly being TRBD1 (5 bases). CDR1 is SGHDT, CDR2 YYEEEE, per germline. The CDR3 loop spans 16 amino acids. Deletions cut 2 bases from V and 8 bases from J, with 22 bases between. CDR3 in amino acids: CASSFRAPGRFRGYTF. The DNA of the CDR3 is TGTGCCAGCAGCTTCCGGGCGCCAGGGAGGTTTCGAGGCTACACCTTC.

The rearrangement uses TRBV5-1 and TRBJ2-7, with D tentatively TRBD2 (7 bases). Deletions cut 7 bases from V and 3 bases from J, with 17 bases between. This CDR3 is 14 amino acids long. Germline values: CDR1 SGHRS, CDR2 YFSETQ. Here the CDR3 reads CASGAGGGGYEQYF. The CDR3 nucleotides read TGCGCCAGCGGCGCAGGCGGGGGCGGCTACGAGCAGTACTTC.

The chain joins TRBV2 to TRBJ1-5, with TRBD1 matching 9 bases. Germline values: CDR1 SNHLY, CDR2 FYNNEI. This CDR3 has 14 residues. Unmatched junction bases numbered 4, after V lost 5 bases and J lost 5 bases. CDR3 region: CASSRTGEYQPQHF. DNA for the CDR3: TGTGCCAGCAGTCGGACAGGGGAGTATCAGCCCCAGCATTTT. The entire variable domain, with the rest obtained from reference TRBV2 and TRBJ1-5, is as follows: EPEVTQTPSHQVTQMGQEVILRCVPISNHLYFYWYRQILGQKVEFLVSFYNNEISEKSEIFDDQFSVERPDGSNFTLKIRSTKLEDSAMYFCASSRTGEYQPQHFGDGTRLSIL.

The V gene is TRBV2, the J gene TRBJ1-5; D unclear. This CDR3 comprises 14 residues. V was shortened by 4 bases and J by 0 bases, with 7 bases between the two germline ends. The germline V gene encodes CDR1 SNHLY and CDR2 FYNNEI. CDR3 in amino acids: CASSAGNSNQPQHF. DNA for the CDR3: TGTGCCAGCAGTGCGGGGAATAGCAATCAGCCCCAGCATTTT.

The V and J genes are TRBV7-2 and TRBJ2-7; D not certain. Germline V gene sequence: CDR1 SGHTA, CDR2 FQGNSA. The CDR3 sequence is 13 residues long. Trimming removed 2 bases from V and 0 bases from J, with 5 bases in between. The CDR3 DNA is TGTGCCAGCAGCTTACCCCTCTCCTACGAGCAGTACTTC. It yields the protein CASSLPLSYEQYF.

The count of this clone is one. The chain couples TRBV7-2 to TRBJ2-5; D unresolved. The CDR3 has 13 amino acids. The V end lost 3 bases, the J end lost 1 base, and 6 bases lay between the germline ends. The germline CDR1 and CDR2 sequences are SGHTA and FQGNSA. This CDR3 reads CASSFQIQETQYF. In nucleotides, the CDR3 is TGTGCCAGCAGCTTCCAGATCCAAGAGACCCAGTACTTC.

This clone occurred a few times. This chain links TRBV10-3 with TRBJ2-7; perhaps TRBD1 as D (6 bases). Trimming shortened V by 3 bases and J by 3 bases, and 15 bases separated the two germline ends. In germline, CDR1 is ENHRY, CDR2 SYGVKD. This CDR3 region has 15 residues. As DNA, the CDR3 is TGTGCCATCAGTGACAGGGGATTTGGGGTCTACGAGCAGTACTTC. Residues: CAISDRGFGVYEQYF.

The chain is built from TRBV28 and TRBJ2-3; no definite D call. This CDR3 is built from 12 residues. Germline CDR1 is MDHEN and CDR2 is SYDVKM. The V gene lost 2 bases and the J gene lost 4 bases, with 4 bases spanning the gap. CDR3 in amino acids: CASSLRADTQYF. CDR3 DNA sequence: TGTGCCAGCAGTTTACGGGCAGATACGCAGTATTTT.

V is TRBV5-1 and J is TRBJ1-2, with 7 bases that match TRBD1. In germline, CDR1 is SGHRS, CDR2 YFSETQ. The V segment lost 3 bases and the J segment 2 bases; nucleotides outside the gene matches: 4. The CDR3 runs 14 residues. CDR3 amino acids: CASSSTGANYGYTF. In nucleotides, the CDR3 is TGCGCCAGCAGCTCAACAGGGGCGAACTATGGCTACACCTTC.

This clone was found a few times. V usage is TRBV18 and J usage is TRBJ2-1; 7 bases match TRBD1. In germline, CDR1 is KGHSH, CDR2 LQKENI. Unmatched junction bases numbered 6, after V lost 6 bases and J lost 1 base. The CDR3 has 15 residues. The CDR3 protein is CASSPDRVSYNEQFF. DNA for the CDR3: TGTGCCAGCTCTCCCGACAGGGTGTCCTACAATGAGCAGTTCTTC.

For the CDR3, the DNA is TGTGCCAGCAGCTTAGACGGGACAGGGCCAAAACTTGAGTACAATGAGCAGTTCTTC. Translated, it gives CASSLDGTGPKLEYNEQFF. This sequence joins TRBV7-6 and TRBJ2-1; 9 nucleotides line up with TRBD1. The CDR3 runs 19 residues. In germline, CDR1 is SGHVS, CDR2 FNYEAQ. The V gene end was trimmed by 1 base and the J gene end by 4 bases; junction bases not matched to a gene: 14. Looking up the rest from reference TRBV7-6 and TRBJ2-1 gives the full variable domain: GAGVSQSPRYKVTKRGQDVALRCDPISGHVSLYWYRQALGQGPEFLTYFNYEAQQDKSGLPNDRFSAERPEGSISTLTIQRTEQRDSAMYRCASSLDGTGPKLEYNEQFFGPGTRLTVL.

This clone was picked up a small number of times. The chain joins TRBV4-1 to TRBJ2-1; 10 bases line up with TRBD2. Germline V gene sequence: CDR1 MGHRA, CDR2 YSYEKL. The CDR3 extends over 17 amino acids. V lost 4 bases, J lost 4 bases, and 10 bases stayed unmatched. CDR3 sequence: CASSRTILAGTYNEQFF. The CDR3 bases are TGCGCCAGCAGCCGGACCATACTAGCGGGGACGTACAATGAGCAGTTCTTC.

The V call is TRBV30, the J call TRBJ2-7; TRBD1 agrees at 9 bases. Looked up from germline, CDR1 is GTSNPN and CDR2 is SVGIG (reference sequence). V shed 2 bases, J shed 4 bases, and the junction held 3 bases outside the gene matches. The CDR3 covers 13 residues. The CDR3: CAWSRGQGYEQYF. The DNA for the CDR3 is TGTGCCTGGAGTCGAGGACAGGGGTACGAGCAGTACTTC.

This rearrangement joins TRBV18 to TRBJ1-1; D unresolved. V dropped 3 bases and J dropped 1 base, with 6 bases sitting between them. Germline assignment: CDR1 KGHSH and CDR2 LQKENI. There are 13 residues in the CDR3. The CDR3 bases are TGTGCCAGCTCACCGGCTGGGAACACTGAAGCTTTCTTT. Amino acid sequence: CASSPAGNTEAFF.

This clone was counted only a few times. CDR3 loop: CASSYLGHYANYGYTF. The CDR3 DNA sequence: TGTGCCAGCAGTTACCTTGGACACTATGCTAACTATGGCTACACCTTC. The V and J genes are TRBV6-5 and TRBJ1-2; D perhaps matches TRBD1 (5 bases). Trimming took 2 bases from V and 0 from J, leaving 13 bases between them. CDR1 and CDR2 from the germline V gene are MNHEY and SVGAGI. The CDR3 totals 16 residues.

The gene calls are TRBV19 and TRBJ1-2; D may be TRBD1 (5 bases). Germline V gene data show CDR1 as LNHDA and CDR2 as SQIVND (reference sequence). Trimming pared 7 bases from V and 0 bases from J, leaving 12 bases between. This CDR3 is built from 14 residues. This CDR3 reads CASTPQTANYGYTF. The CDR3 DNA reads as TGTGCCAGTACCCCCCAGACAGCTAACTATGGCTACACCTTC.

CDR3 in DNA: TGTGCCACCAATACCCAGGGGAACACTGAAGCTTTCTTT. Translated: CATNTQGNTEAFF. The genes are TRBV6-6 and TRBJ1-1, with D perhaps TRBD1 (5 bases). Trimming removed 10 bases from V and 1 base from J, with 13 bases in between. The CDR3 totals 13 residues. The germline V gene encodes CDR1 MNHNY and CDR2 SVGAGI (reference sequence).

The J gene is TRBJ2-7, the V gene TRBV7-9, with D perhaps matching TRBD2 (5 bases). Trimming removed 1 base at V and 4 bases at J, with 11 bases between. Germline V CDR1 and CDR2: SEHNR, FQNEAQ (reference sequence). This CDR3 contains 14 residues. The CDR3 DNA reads TGTGCCAGCAGCTTAGGGGCGGAGGATTACGAGCAGTACTTC. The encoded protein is CASSLGAEDYEQYF.

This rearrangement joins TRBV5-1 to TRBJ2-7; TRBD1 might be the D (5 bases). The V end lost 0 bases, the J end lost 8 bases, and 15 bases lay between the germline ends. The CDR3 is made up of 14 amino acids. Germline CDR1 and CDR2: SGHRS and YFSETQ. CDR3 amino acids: CASSLARVGIQQYF. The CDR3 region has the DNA TGCGCCAGCAGCTTGGCCAGGGTGGGCATCCAGCAGTACTTC.

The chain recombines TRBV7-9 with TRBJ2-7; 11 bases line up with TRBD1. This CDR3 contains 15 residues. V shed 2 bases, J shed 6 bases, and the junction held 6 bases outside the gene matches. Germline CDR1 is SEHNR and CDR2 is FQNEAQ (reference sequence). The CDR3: CASSLPGQGVGEQYF. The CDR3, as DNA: TGTGCCAGCAGCTTACCGGGACAGGGGGTCGGCGAGCAGTACTTC.

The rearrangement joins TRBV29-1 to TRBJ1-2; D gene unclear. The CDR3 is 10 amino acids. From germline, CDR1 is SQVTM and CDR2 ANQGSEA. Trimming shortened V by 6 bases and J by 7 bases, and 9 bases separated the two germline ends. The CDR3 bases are TGCAGCGTCGGGAACGGTGGCTACACCTTC. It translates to CSVGNGGYTF.

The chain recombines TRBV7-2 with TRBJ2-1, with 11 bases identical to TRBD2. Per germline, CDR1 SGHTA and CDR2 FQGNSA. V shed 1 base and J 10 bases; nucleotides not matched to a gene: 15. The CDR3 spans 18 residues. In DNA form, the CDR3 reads TGTGCCAGCAGCTTAGGGGCAAGTATAGCGGGGGGGCCACGGGAGCAGTTCTTC. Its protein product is CASSLGASIAGGPREQFF.

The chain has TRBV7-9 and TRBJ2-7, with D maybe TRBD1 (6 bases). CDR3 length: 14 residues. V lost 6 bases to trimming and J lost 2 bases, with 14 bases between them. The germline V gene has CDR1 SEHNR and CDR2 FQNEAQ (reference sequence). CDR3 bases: TGTGCCAGCAGATCGACCGGACAGACCTACGAGCAGTACTTC. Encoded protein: CASRSTGQTYEQYF.

CDR3 protein: CASSDYDTQYF. The CDR3 DNA is TGTGCCAGCAGTGATTATGATACGCAGTATTTT. The chain couples TRBV2 to TRBJ2-3; D is unresolved. Trimming took 3 bases from V and 6 from J, leaving 4 bases between them. This CDR3 comprises 11 residues. Germline V gives CDR1 SNHLY, CDR2 FYNNEI.

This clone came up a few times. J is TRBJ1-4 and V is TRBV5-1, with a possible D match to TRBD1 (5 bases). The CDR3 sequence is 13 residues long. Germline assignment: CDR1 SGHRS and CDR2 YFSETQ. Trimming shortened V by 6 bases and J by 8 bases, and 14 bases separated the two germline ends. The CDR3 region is CASNGGLGEKLFF. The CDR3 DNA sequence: TGCGCCAGCAACGGGGGTTTAGGCGAAAAACTGTTTTTT.

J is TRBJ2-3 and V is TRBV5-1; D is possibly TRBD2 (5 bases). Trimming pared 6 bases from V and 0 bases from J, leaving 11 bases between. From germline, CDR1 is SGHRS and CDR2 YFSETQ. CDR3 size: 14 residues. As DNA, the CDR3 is TGCGCCAGCACCCTGAGGGTAAGCACAGATACGCAGTATTTT. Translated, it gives CASTLRVSTDTQYF.